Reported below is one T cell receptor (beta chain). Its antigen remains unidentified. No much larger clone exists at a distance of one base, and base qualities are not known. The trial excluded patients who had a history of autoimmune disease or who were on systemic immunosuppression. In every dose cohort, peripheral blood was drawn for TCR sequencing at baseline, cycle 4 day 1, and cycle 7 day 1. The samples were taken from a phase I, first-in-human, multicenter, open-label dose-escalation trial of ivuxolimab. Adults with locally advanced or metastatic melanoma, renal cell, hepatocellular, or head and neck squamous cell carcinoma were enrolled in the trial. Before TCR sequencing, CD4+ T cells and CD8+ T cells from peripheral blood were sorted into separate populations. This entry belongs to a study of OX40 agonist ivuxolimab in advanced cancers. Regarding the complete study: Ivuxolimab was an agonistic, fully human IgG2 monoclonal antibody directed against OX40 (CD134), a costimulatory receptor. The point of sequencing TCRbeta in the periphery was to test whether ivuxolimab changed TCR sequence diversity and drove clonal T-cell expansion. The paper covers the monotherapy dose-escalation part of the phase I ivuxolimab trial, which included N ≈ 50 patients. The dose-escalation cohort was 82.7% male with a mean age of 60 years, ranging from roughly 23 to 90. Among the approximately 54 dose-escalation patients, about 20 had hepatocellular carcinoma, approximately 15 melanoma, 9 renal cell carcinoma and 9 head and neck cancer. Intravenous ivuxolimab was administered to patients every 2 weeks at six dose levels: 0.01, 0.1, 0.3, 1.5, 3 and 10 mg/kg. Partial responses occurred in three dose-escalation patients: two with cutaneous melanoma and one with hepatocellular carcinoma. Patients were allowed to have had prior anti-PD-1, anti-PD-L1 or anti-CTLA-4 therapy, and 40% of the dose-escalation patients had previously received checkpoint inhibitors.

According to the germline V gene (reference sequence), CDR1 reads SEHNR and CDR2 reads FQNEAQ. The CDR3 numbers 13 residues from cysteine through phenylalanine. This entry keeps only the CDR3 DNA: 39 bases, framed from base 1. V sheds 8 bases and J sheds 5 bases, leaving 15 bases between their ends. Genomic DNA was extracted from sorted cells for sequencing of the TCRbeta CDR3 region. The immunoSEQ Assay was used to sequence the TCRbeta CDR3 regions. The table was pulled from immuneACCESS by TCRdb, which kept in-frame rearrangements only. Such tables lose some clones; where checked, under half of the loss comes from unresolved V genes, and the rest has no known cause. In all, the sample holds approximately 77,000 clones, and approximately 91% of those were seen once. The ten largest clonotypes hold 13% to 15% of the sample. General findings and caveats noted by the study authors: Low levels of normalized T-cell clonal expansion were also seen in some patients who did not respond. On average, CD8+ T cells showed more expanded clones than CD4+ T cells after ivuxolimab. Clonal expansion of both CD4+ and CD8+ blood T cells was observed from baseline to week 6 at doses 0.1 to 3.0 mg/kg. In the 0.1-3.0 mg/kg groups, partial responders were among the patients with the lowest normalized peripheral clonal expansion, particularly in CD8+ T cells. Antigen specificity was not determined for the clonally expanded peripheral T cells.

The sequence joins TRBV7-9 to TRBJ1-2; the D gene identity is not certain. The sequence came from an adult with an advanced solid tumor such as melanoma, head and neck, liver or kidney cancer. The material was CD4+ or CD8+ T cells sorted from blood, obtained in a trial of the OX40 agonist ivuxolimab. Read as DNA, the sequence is TGTGCCAGCTCAGGAGCAGTTGAGTATGGCTACACCTTC. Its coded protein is CASSGAVEYGYTF.